What follows is one T cell receptor beta chain and its context. Clones were sequenced by immunoSEQ multiplex PCR, and TCRdb holds only the in-frame ones, with some missing. This sample has about 86,000 clones; under 95% occur once, and the top ten carry about 1.8%. The data were obtained in a study of T cell changes during pregnancy in multiple sclerosis. V was trimmed by 4 bases and J by 5 bases, leaving 20 bases between them. Germline V gene sequence: CDR1 MNHNS, CDR2 SASEGT. The CDR3 runs 17 residues. Source: peripheral blood, taken in the first trimester of pregnancy. The TCR originated in a female donor in good health, enrolled as a control in a pregnancy study. The gene calls are TRBV6-1 and TRBJ1-4; D is perhaps TRBD1 (5 bases). CDR3 loop: CASSASPLAGINEKLFF. Written as DNA, the CDR3 is TGTGCCAGCAGTGCCTCCCCCCTGGCAGGGATCAATGAAAAACTGTTTTTT.